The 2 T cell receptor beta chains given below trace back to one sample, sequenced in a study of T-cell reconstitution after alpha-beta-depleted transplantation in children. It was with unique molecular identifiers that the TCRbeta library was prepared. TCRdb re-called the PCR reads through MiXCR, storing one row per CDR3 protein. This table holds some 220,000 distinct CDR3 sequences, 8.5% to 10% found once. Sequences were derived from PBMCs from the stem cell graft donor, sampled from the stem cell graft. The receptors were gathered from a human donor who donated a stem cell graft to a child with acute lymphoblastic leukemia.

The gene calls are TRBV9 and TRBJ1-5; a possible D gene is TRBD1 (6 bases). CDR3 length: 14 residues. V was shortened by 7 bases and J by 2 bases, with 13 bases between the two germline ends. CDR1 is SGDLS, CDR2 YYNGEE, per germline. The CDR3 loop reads CASATGMGNQPQHF. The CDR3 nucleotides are TGTGCCAGCGCCACAGGGATGGGCAATCAGCCCCAGCATTTT.

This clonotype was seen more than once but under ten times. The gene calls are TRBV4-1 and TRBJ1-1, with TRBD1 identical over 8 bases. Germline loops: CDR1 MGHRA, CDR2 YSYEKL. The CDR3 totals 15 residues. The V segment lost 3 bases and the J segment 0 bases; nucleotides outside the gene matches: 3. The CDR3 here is CASSHRQGMNTEAFF. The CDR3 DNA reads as TGCGCCAGCAGCCACAGACAGGGGATGAACACTGAAGCTTTCTTT.